This TCR beta chain emerged from a study of CD8 T cells in ankylosing spondylitis. General study findings and limits: A TCR beta motif of roughly 8 highly homologous variants seemed to mark ankylosing spondylitis blood.

TCRdb passed the 5' RACE reads through MiXCR, listing each CDR3 protein once. Of roughly 170,000 distinct CDR3 sequences in the sample, 9.8% were seen once. The germline gives CDR1 SGHAT, CDR2 FQDESV (reference sequence). The junction had 12 bases not matched to a gene; V was cut back by 5 bases and J by 8 bases. The CDR3 consists of 15 residues. This clonotype has a count of ten or more. No antigen is known for it. The source of this sequence is a female donor with ankylosing spondylitis or in good health (not recorded which). Specimen: blood, either unsorted or a sorted T cell fraction (not recorded which). The genes are TRBV11-1 and TRBJ2-1; 7 bases line up with TRBD1. CDR3 in amino acids: CASSARGYVFDEQFF. CDR3 DNA: TGTGCCAGCAGCGCCAGGGGGTATGTTTTTGATGAGCAGTTCTTC.